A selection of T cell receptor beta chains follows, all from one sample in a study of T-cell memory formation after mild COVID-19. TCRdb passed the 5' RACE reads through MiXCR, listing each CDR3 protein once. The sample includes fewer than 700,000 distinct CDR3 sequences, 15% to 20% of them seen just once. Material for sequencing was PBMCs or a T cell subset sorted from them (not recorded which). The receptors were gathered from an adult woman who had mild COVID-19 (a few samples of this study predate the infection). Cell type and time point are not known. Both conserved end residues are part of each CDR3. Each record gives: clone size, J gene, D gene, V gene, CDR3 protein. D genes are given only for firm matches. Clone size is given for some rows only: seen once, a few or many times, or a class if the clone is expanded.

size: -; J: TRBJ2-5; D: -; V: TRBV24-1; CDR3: CATSDPRQVQETQYF
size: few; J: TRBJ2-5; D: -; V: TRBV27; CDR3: CASRNWETQYF
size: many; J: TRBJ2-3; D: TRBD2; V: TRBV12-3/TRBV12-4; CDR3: CASSLLGHGGASTDTQYF
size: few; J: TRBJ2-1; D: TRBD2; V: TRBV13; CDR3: CASTLENGRHNEQFF
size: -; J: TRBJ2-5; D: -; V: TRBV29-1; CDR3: CSVERDPGETQYF
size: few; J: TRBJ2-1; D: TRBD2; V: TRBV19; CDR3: CASSIAGGPPFF
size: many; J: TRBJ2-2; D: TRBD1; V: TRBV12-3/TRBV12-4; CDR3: CASSNRDRGGGELFF
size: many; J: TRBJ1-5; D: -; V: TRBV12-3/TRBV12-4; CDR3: CASSPRGNQPQHF
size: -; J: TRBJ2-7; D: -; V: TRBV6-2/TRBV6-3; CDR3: CASSYPGSWNEQYF
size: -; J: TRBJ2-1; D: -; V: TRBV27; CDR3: CASSLSPGGSEQFF
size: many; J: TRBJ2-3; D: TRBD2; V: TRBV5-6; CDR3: CASSSGGADTQYF